The 17 T cell receptor beta chains listed next were all sequenced from one sample in a study of OX40 agonist ivuxolimab in advanced cancers. Profiled with immunoSEQ multiplex PCR; TCRdb holds only in-frame clones, not every one. Among 70,000 or so clones listed, about three quarters were seen once. Sequenced material: CD4+ or CD8+ T cells sorted from blood, taken in a trial of the OX40 agonist ivuxolimab. The receptors here all came from an adult with an advanced solid tumor such as melanoma, head and neck, liver or kidney cancer.

This clone came up once. CDR3 bases: TGTGCCAGCAAAGGGGTCGCGCGGGGGGTAAACAATGAGCAGTTCTTC. It specifies CASKGVARGVNNEQFF. The chain employs TRBV6-6 and TRBJ2-1; 8 nucleotides match TRBD2. V shed 7 bases and J 5 bases; nucleotides not matched to a gene: 13. This CDR3 has 16 amino acids. From germline, CDR1 is MNHNY and CDR2 SVGAGI (reference sequence).

The chain links TRBV19 to TRBJ2-7; a possible D gene is TRBD2 (7 bases). The germline CDR1 and CDR2 sequences are LNHDA and SQIVND (reference sequence). V was trimmed by 1 base and J by 2 bases, leaving 21 bases between them. The CDR3 is made up of 18 amino acids. CDR3 residues: CASSIGGQSGLGTYEQYF. As DNA, the CDR3 is TGTGCCAGTAGTATAGGAGGACAGAGCGGACTAGGCACCTACGAGCAGTACTTC. The full variable domain, completed using reference TRBV19 and TRBJ2-7, is DGGITQSPKYLFRKEGQNVTLSCEQNLNHDAMYWYRQDPGQGLRLIYYSQIVNDFQKGDIAEGYSVSREKKESFPLTVTSAQKNPTAFYLCASSIGGQSGLGTYEQYFGPGTRLTVT.

The chain uses TRBV6-6 and TRBJ1-2; D gene uncertain. Germline values: CDR1 MNHNY, CDR2 SVGAGI (reference sequence). The CDR3 spans 12 residues. The ends were cut back, 6 bases at V and 3 bases at J, with 8 bases in the middle. CDR3 in DNA: TGTGCCAGCAGGTTACGGGACTATGGCTACACCTTC. It translates to CASRLRDYGYTF.

This clone has a count of ten or more. The chain links TRBV2 to TRBJ2-7; no reliable D call. The CDR3 length is 12 residues. V shed 4 bases and J shed 2 bases, with 6 bases lying between them. Germline loops: CDR1 SNHLY, CDR2 FYNNEI. CDR3 residues: CASSGATYEQYF. In nucleotides, the CDR3 is TGTGCCAGCAGTGGGGCCACCTACGAGCAGTACTTC. The whole variable domain, filled in from reference TRBV2 and TRBJ2-7, reads EPEVTQTPSHQVTQMGQEVILRCVPISNHLYFYWYRQILGQKVEFLVSFYNNEISEKSEIFDDQFSVERPDGSNFTLKIRSTKLEDSAMYFCASSGATYEQYFGPGTRLTVT.

This clone has only one observation. The chain is built from TRBV5-1 and TRBJ1-1; D not certain. This CDR3 has 14 amino acids. The V end lost 0 bases, the J end lost 5 bases, and 11 bases lay between the germline ends. The germline CDR1 and CDR2 sequences are SGHRS and YFSETQ. Here the CDR3 reads CASSLVAGSTEAFF. The CDR3 nucleotides are TGCGCCAGCAGCTTGGTCGCGGGGAGTACTGAAGCTTTCTTT.

This clone came up once. V and J are TRBV29-1 and TRBJ1-1; no clear D. Germline V gene lookup returns CDR1 SQVTM and CDR2 ANQGSEA. V gave up 7 bases and J gave up 4 bases, with 16 bases separating them. This CDR3 is 13 amino acids long. CDR3: CSAQTSLVTEAFF. CDR3 in DNA: TGCAGCGCCCAGACCAGTCTTGTCACTGAAGCTTTCTTT.

V gene TRBV4-2 combines with J gene TRBJ2-2; D remains unclear. Germline V gene data show CDR1 as LGHNA and CDR2 as YNFKEQ. The CDR3 is 12 residues long. V was pared by 1 base and J by 12 bases, with 9 bases between. CDR3 in amino acids: CASSQGQSKLFF. CDR3 in DNA: TGTGCCAGCAGCCAAGGCCAGTCAAAGCTGTTTTTT.

The chain recombines TRBV6-1 with TRBJ1-1; perhaps TRBD1 as D (5 bases). Germline V CDR1 and CDR2: MNHNS, SASEGT. The V gene lost 7 bases and the J gene lost 4 bases, with 16 bases spanning the gap. The CDR3 extends over 14 amino acids. The CDR3 coding sequence is TGTGCCAGCACAAGAGATCGGGGCTCCACTGAAGCTTTCTTT. The encoded protein is CASTRDRGSTEAFF.

The chain uses TRBV4-1 and TRBJ1-3; 7 bases fit TRBD1. CDR3 length: 17 amino acids. With 3 bases clipped from V and 4 bases from J, the junction kept 12 bases outside the gene matches. Germline-derived CDR1 and CDR2 are MGHRA and YSYEKL. The CDR3 nucleotides read TGCGCCAGCAGCCATGATAGACAGGGCCTGACGGGAAACACCATATATTTT. As protein: CASSHDRQGLTGNTIYF.

This rearrangement joins TRBV5-1 to TRBJ2-3; 9 nucleotides align to TRBD2. V was pared by 4 bases and J by 4 bases, with 4 bases of the junction left unmatched. The CDR3 contains 14 residues. Germline V gene sequence: CDR1 SGHRS, CDR2 YFSETQ. CDR3 amino acids: CASSPGTSSDTQYF. The CDR3 DNA follows: TGCGCCAGCAGCCCAGGGACTAGCTCAGATACGCAGTATTTT.

CDR3 DNA sequence: TGTGCCAGCATGGCGGGCTATGGCTACACCTTC. Translating it yields CASMAGYGYTF. The chain joins TRBV6-6 to TRBJ1-2; unclear D gene. Germline V lookup: CDR1 MNHNY, CDR2 SVGAGI (reference sequence). The CDR3 is 11 residues long. V dropped 7 bases and J dropped 4 bases, with 7 bases sitting between them.

J is TRBJ2-2 and V is TRBV11-2; 10 bases agree with TRBD2. The CDR3 spans 13 residues. The trim removed 5 bases at V and 8 bases at J, leaving 2 bases unmatched. Looked up from germline, CDR1 is SGHAT and CDR2 is FQNNGV. The CDR3 DNA sequence: TGTGCCAGCAGCGTTAGCGGGAGGGGGGAGCTGTTTTTT. It is translated as CASSVSGRGELFF.

The chain joins TRBV6-6 to TRBJ2-2; D uncertain. Per the germline V gene, CDR1 is MNHNY and CDR2 is SVGAGI (reference sequence). The CDR3 is 13 amino acids. Trimming took off 5 bases at V and 6 bases at J, with 10 bases between the two ends. This CDR3 is CASSDMDAGELFF. DNA of the CDR3: TGTGCCAGCAGTGATATGGATGCCGGGGAGCTGTTTTTT.

J is TRBJ2-1 and V is TRBV9; D uncertain. V shed 0 bases and J shed 8 bases, with 15 bases lying between them. The CDR3 length is 15 residues. CDR1 is SGDLS, CDR2 YYNGEE, per germline. This CDR3 is CASSVELVPLDEQFF. CDR3 sequence (DNA): TGTGCCAGCAGCGTAGAGTTAGTCCCCTTGGATGAGCAGTTCTTC.

V and J are TRBV6-1 and TRBJ1-2, with D uncertain. In germline, CDR1 is MNHNS, CDR2 SASEGT. Trimming removed 6 bases at V and 6 bases at J, with 17 bases between. The CDR3 extends over 14 amino acids. The CDR3 reads CASSKDQNRDGYTF. The DNA for the CDR3 is TGTGCCAGCAGCAAAGATCAGAACCGGGATGGCTACACCTTC.

The genes are TRBV5-6 and TRBJ1-1, with D maybe TRBD1 (6 bases). The ends were cut back, 1 base at V and 7 bases at J, with 20 bases in the middle. The germline CDR1 and CDR2 sequences are SGHDT and YYEEEE. This CDR3 is built from 16 residues. CDR3 bases: TGTGCCAGCAGCTTGTTGAGTGGCAGGGGAGAAGGTGAAGCTTTCTTT. Translation gives CASSLLSGRGEGEAFF.

This chain connects TRBV7-9 to TRBJ2-2, with D unresolved. Per germline, CDR1 SEHNR and CDR2 FQNEAQ (reference sequence). The CDR3 is 15 amino acids. Trimming removed 3 bases at V and 5 bases at J, with 13 bases between. Here the CDR3 reads CASSFRALSTGELFF. For the CDR3, the DNA is TGTGCCAGCAGCTTTCGGGCCTTATCAACCGGGGAGCTGTTTTTT. Looking up the rest from reference TRBV7-9 and TRBJ2-2 gives the full variable domain: DTGVSQNPRHKITKRGQNVTFRCDPISEHNRLYWYRQTLGQGPEFLTYFQNEAQLEKSRLLSDRFSAERPKGSFSTLEIQRTEQGDSAMYLCASSFRALSTGELFFGEGSRLTVL.